The clone carrying this T cell receptor beta chain showed up just a few times. Its antigen is not identified. The data were produced by immunoSEQ multiplex PCR, yet TCRdb's version contains in-frame clones alone and is incomplete. Here the sample spans 45,000 to 60,000 clones, 55% to 65% being singletons. These data are taken from a study of cytotoxic CD8 clonotypes in ibrutinib-treated CLL. Looking at the study overall: Results showed some 24 partial and 2 complete responses; following median 68 months, approximately 15 remained remitted, roughly 12 advanced. Following a median about eleven months of treatment, with a range of 6 to 36, response samples were taken. Notes on the study in general: Researchers report that baseline clonality outpaced age-matched healthy donors and tracked circulating CD8+ T-cell counts.

CDR1 is SGHAT, CDR2 FQNNGV, per germline. The length of the CDR3 is 15 residues. The V gene lost 3 bases and the J gene lost 1 base, with 10 bases spanning the gap. The TCR was taken from a human donor with chronic lymphocytic leukemia. The sample here was PBMCs, taken after 24 months of ibrutinib treatment. The J gene is TRBJ2-4, the V gene TRBV11-2; D is possibly TRBD1 or TRBD2 (5 bases each). Here the CDR3 reads CASSLGVVAKNIQYF. For the CDR3, the DNA is TGTGCCAGCAGCTTGGGGGTCGTGGCCAAAAACATTCAGTACTTC.